The clone carrying this TCR beta chain was observed a few times. Its antigen is not known. MiXCR was run by TCRdb on the reads, yielding one entry per CDR3 protein. Of 150,000 to 200,000 distinct CDR3 sequences in the sample, around 20% were seen once. The data are from a study of T cell repertoires in cytomegalovirus infection. CDR1 is KGHSH, CDR2 LQKENI, per germline. This CDR3 comprises 13 residues. Trimming took 3 bases from V and 4 from J, leaving 7 bases between them. Study observations and caveats: HLA-C-restricted CMV-specific TCR beta clonotypes prevailed in the ex vivo response.

The V and J genes are TRBV18 and TRBJ1-3, with D hard to call. The clonotype originates from a human donor in good health (CMV status not recorded). Some clones in this sample may be carry-over from other donors' samples. The sample was PBMCs. CDR3 sequence reads: CASSPKRGNTIYF. In DNA, the CDR3 is TGTGCCAGCTCACCGAAGCGAGGAAACACCATATATTTT.